Below are 14 T cell receptor beta chains sequenced from a single sample in a study of Graves' ophthalmopathy and Graves' hyperthyroidism. TCR beta CDR3 regions were amplified from RNA transcripts. RT-PCR was first run with HTBI primers, then multiplex PCR in a second round. Via MiXCR, TCRdb re-called the multiplex PCR reads, giving one row per CDR3 protein. In the table there are some 410,000 distinct CDR3 sequences, more than 20% of which are singletons. The specimen sequenced was peripheral blood. The receptors originated from a woman aged 18-29 years with stable Graves' hyperthyroidism.

This clonotype was seen ten or more times. V gene TRBV12-3 or TRBV12-4 combines with J gene TRBJ1-1; tentative D call: TRBD1 (6 bases). The length of the CDR3 is 13 residues. The ends were cut back, 6 bases at V and 5 bases at J, with 13 bases in the middle. CDR3 bases: TGTGCCAGCAGCTTAACAGGGCGGACTGAAGCTTTCTTT. This encodes CASSLTGRTEAFF.

This clonotype showed up many times. The rearrangement links TRBV28 to TRBJ2-5, with D perhaps TRBD2 (6 bases). The CDR3 totals 16 residues. The ends were cut back, 4 bases at V and 2 bases at J, with 17 bases in the middle. Germline V gives CDR1 MDHEN, CDR2 SYDVKM. CDR3 nucleotides: TGTGCCAGCAGTTCCTATAGTGTCGGGAGTCAAGAGACCCAGTACTTC. Its protein product is CASSSYSVGSQETQYF.

This clonotype was seen more than once but under ten times. The chain couples TRBV12-3 or TRBV12-4 to TRBJ2-5; 11 bases align to TRBD2. V lost 5 bases, J lost 1 base, and 18 bases stayed unmatched. There are 20 residues in the CDR3. This CDR3 reads CASSHIESSGRADPQETQYF. DNA for the CDR3: TGTGCCAGCAGTCATATAGAGAGTAGCGGGAGGGCCGATCCCCAAGAGACCCAGTACTTC.

This clonotype showed up many times. The chain's CDR3 is CSARVPGLAKNIQYF. The CDR3 nucleotides are TGCAGTGCTAGAGTACCGGGACTAGCCAAAAACATTCAGTACTTC. The chain joins TRBV20-1 to TRBJ2-4; D is possibly TRBD2 (6 bases). Trimming cost V 1 base and J 0 bases, with 10 bases left between them. The CDR3 spans 15 residues. The V gene's germline CDR1 is DFQATT and CDR2 SNEGSKA (reference sequence).

The V and J genes are TRBV6-1 and TRBJ1-2; D gene ambiguous. V was pared by 6 bases and J by 8 bases, with 16 bases between. The CDR3 length is 13 residues. The germline V gene has CDR1 MNHNS and CDR2 SASEGT. CDR3 protein: CASRGGVARGYTF. The CDR3, as DNA: TGTGCCAGCAGGGGCGGGGTGGCGAGGGGCTACACCTTC.

This clonotype occurred a few times. The chain employs TRBV6-5 and TRBJ2-5, with D hard to call. Germline V gives CDR1 MNHEY, CDR2 SVGAGI. V lost 2 bases and J lost 5, with 15 bases in between. The CDR3 totals 15 residues. The CDR3 loop reads CASSYGTDPGETQYF. The CDR3 nucleotides are TGTGCCAGCAGTTACGGTACCGACCCTGGGGAGACCCAGTACTTC.

This clonotype turned up a few times. The chain couples TRBV30 to TRBJ2-2, with TRBD2 matching 7 bases. Trimming cost V 0 bases and J 3 bases; bases outside gene matches: 4. The length of the CDR3 is 15 residues. The germline V gene encodes CDR1 GTSNPN and CDR2 SVGIG (reference sequence). The CDR3 sequence: CAWSVGLADTGELFF. CDR3 DNA sequence: TGTGCCTGGAGTGTCGGGCTAGCGGACACCGGGGAGCTGTTTTTT.

This clonotype showed up many times. The chain is built from TRBV7-2 and TRBJ1-1; D is uncertain. Trimming took 1 base from V and 5 from J, leaving 14 bases between them. The V gene's germline CDR1 is SGHTA and CDR2 FQGNSA. The CDR3 spans 15 residues. CDR3 coding DNA: TGTGCCAGCAGCTTAGTAGGAAGGAGTGGGACTGAAGCTTTCTTT. It is translated as CASSLVGRSGTEAFF.

About this clonotype itself: A much more abundant neighbour one base away suggests this may be a read error. The chain joins TRBV7-9 to TRBJ2-4, with 9 bases that match TRBD1. Germline-derived CDR1 and CDR2 are SEHNR and FQNEAQ (reference sequence). The CDR3 runs 17 residues. CDR3 region: CASSLAGQGIGKNIKYF. The CDR3 nucleotides are TGTGCCAGCAGCTTAGCCGGACAGGGGATAGGCAAAAACATTAAGTACTTC.

This clonotype was observed a few times. Possible read error: a much larger clone is one base away. The chain couples TRBV12-3 or TRBV12-4 to TRBJ1-2; weak D call: TRBD1 (5 bases). CDR3 length equals 15 residues. V was shortened by 7 bases and J by 2 bases, with 17 bases between the two germline ends. This CDR3 is CASNKQEARNYGYTF. In DNA, the CDR3 is TGTGCCAGCAACAAACAGGAGGCCCGGAACTATGGCTACACCTTC.

This chain links TRBV12-3 or TRBV12-4 with TRBJ1-2; 8 bases align to TRBD1. Trimming took 5 bases from V and 6 from J; bases not matched to a gene: 8. This CDR3 has 14 amino acids. Here the CDR3 DNA reads TGTGCCAGCAGTCCTACGACAGGGGTCCATGGCTACACCTTC. Encoded protein: CASSPTTGVHGYTF.

In its sample, this clonotype was seen a few times. The chain uses TRBV3-1 and TRBJ1-1, with TRBD1 matching 7 bases. V lost 5 bases to trimming and J lost 5 bases; unmatched junction nucleotides: 17. Germline CDR1 is LGHDT and CDR2 is YNNKEL (reference sequence). The CDR3 covers 17 residues. CDR3 amino acids: CASSMDTRDSYGTEAFF. The CDR3 DNA is TGTGCCAGCAGCATGGACACTCGGGACAGTTATGGGACTGAAGCTTTCTTT.

This clonotype was recorded a few times. V and J are TRBV28 and TRBJ1-5; D is possibly TRBD1 (5 bases). Trimming took off 7 bases at V and 3 bases at J, with 13 bases between the two ends. From germline, CDR1 is MDHEN and CDR2 SYDVKM. This CDR3 contains 14 residues. The CDR3 protein is CASKAGRDNQPQHF. CDR3 DNA: TGTGCCAGCAAGGCAGGCAGGGACAATCAGCCCCAGCATTTT.

The rearrangement links TRBV6-5 to TRBJ2-7; 7 nucleotides line up with TRBD2. CDR1 is MNHEY, CDR2 SVGAGI, per germline. J gave up 3 bases and V 6 bases, and 11 bases lay outside the gene matches. CDR3 length: 15 amino acids. CDR3 sequence: CASRSSGGPFYEQYF. The DNA of the CDR3 is TGTGCCAGCAGATCCTCGGGGGGACCGTTCTACGAGCAGTACTTC.